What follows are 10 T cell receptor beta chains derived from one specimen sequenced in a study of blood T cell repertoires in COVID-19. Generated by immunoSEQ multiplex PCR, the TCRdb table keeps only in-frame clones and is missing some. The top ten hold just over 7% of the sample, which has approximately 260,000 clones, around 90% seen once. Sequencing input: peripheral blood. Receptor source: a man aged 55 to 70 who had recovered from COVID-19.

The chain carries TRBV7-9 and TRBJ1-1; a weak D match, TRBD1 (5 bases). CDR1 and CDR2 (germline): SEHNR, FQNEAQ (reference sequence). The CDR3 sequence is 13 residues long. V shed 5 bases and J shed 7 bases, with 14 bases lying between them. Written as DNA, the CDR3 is TGTGCCAGCAGCCGAAATTTAGGGGTTGAAGCTTTCTTT. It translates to CASSRNLGVEAFF.

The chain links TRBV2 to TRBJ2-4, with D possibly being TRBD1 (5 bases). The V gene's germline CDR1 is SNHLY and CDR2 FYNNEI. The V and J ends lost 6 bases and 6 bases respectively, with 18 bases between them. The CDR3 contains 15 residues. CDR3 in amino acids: CASRETAIVRNIQYF. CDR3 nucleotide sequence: TGTGCCAGCAGGGAGACAGCTATAGTAAGAAACATTCAGTACTTC.

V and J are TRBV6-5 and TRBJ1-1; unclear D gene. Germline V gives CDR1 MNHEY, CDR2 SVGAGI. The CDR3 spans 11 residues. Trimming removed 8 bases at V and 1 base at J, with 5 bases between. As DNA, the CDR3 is TGTGCCAGCCGGTGGAACACTGAAGCTTTCTTT. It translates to CASRWNTEAFF.

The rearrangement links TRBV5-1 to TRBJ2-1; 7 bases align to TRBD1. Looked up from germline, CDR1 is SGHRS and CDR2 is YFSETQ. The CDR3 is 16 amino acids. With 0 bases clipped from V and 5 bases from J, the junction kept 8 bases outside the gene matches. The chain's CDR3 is CASSLASGTVNNEQFF. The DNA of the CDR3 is TGCGCCAGCAGCTTGGCTTCCGGGACAGTAAACAATGAGCAGTTCTTC.

CDR3: CASRGTGVYNEQFF. In DNA form, the CDR3 reads TGTGCCAGCAGGGGGACAGGAGTTTACAATGAGCAGTTCTTC. This sequence joins TRBV2 and TRBJ2-1, with 8 bases matching TRBD1. CDR1 and CDR2 from the germline V gene are SNHLY and FYNNEI. The CDR3 length is 14 residues. Trimming at V came to 6 bases and at J to 4 bases, leaving 5 bases not matched to a gene.

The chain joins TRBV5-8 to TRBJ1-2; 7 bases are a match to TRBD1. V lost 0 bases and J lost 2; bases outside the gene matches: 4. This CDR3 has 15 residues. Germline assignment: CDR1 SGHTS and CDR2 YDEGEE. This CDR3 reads CASSLVGTANYGYTF. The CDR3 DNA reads TGTGCCAGCAGCTTGGTAGGGACAGCCAACTATGGCTACACCTTC.

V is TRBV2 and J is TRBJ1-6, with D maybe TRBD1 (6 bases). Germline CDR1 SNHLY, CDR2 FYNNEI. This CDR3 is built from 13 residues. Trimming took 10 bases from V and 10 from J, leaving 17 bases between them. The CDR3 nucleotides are TGTGCCACGAACGGGGGGCGCGAGTCACCCCTCCACTTT. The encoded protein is CATNGGRESPLHF.

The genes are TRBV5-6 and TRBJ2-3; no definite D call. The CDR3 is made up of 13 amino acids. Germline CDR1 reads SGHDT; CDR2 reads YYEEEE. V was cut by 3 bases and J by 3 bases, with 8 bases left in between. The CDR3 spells CASSYRGTDTQYF. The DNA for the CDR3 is TGTGCCAGCAGCTATAGAGGTACAGATACGCAGTATTTT.

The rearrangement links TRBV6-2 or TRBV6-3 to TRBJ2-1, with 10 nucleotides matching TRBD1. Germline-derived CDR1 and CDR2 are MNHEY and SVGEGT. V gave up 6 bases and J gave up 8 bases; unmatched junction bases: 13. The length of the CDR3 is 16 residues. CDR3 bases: TGTGCCAGCAGCCACCGGGACAGGGGTTTGAGCGATGAGCAGTTCTTC. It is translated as CASSHRDRGLSDEQFF.

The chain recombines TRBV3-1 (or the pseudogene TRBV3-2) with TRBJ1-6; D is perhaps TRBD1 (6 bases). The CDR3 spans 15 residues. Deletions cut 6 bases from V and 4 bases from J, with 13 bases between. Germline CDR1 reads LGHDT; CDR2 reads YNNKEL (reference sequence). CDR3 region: CASRPGGQYNSPLHF. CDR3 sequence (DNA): TGTGCCAGCAGGCCGGGGGGCCAGTATAATTCACCCCTCCACTTT.